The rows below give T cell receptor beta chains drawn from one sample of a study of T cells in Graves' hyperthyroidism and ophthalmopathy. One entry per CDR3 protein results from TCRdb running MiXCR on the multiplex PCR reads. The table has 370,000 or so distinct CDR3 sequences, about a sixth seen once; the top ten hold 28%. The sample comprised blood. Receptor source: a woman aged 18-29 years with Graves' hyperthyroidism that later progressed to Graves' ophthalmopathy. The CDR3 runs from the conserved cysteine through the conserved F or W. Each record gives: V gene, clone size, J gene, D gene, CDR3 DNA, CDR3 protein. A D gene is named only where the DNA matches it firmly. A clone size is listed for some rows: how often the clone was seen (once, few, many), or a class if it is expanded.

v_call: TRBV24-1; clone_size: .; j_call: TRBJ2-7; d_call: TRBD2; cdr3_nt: TGTGCCACCAGTGATGGCGGGACTAGCGGGAGTGGTTTCGGATACGAGCAGTACTTC; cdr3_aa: CATSDGGTSGSGFGYEQYF
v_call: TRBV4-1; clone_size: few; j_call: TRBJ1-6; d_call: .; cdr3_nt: TGCGCCAGCAGCCAAGGTTACAACAATTCACCCCTCCACTTT; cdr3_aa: CASSQGYNNSPLHF
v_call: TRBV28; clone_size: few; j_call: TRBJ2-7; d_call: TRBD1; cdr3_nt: TGTGCCAGCAGTTCTAAGGGACAGGGCTCAAGCTACGAGCAGTACTTC; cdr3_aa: CASSSKGQGSSYEQYF
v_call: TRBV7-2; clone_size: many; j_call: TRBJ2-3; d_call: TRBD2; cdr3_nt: TGTGCCAGCAGCGCGGTAGCGGGAGATACAGATACGCAGTATTTT; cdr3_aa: CASSAVAGDTDTQYF
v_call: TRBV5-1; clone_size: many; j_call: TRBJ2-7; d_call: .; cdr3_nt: TGCGCCAGCAGCGCCGGACACCGCTACGAGCAGTACTTC; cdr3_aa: CASSAGHRYEQYF
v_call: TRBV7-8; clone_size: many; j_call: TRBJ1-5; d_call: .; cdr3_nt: TGTGCCAGCAGCTTATACGTAAACGGGGATCAGCCCCAGCATTTT; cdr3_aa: CASSLYVNGDQPQHF
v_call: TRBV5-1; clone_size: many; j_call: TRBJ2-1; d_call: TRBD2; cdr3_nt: TGCGCCAGCAGCTTGGATCTAGCGGGTGCAAATGAGCAGTTCTTC; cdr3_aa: CASSLDLAGANEQFF
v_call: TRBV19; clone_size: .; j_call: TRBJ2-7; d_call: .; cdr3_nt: TGTGCCAGTAGTATAGCCGGGGACTACGAGCAGTACTTC; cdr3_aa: CASSIAGDYEQYF
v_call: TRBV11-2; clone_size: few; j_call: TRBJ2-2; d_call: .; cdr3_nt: TGTGCCACCAAAAACCTGTGGAGGTGGGGGGCCGGGGAGCTGTTTTTT; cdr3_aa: CATKNLWRWGAGELFF
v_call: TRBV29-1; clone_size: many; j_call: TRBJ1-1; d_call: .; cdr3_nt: TGCGGTGGCGGTGGGGGAGACACTGAAGCTTTCTTT; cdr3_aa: CGGGGGDTEAFF
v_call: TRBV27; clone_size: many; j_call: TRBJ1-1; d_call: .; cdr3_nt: TGTGCCAGCAGTTTCGAGGGCTTGGACACTGAAGCTTTCTTT; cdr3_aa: CASSFEGLDTEAFF
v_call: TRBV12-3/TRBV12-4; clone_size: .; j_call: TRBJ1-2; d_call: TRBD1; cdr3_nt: TGTGCCAGCAGTTTATTGGGACAGTTATATAACTATGGCTACACCTTC; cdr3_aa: CASSLLGQLYNYGYTF
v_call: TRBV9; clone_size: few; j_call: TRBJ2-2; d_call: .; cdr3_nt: TGTGCCAGCAGCGTAGTACAGGGGGAGCTGTTTTTT; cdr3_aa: CASSVVQGELFF
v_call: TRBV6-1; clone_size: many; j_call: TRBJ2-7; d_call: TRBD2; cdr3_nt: TGTGCCAGCAGTGAAGCCTGGAGCGGGAGTCTCCACGAGCAGTACTTC; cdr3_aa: CASSEAWSGSLHEQYF
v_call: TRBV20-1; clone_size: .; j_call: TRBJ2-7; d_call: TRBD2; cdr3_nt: TGCAGTGCTTTCTCAAGCGGGAGTGTCAGTTACGAGCAGTACTTC; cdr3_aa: CSAFSSGSVSYEQYF
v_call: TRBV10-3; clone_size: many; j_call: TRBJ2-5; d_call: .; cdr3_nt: TGTGCCATCAAGGGGGGAGAGCAAGAGACCCAGTACTTC; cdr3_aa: CAIKGGEQETQYF
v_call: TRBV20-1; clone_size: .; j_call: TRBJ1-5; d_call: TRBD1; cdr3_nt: TGCAGTGCTAGGGGGGACAGGGTAAGACAGCCCCAGCATTTT; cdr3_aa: CSARGDRVRQPQHF
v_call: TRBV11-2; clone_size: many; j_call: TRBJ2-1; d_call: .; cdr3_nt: TGTGCCAGCAGCTTAGAATCTGCTGAGCAGTTCTTC; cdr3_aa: CASSLESAEQFF
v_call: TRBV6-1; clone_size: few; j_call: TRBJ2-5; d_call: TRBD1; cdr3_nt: TGTGCCAGCACCCCGACAGGGGGAGAAGAGACCCAGTACTTC; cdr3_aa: CASTPTGGEETQYF
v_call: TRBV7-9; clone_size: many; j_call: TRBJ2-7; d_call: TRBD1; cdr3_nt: TGTGCCAGCAGCTTAGCACAGGGGGCGTGGGAGCAGTACTTC; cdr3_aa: CASSLAQGAWEQYF
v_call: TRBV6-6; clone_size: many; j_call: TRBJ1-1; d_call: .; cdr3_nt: TGTGCCAGCAGTTACGACTTGAACACTGAAGCTTTCTTT; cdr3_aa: CASSYDLNTEAFF
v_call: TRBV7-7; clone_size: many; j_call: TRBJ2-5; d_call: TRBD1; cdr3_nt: TGTGCTAGCAGCCCCGGGACAGGCGGGGAGACCCAGTACTTC; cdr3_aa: CASSPGTGGETQYF
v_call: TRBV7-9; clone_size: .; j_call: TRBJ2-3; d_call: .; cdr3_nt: TGTGCCAGCAGCTTAGGCAGGGTCCCTCTCACAGATACGCAGTATTTT; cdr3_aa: CASSLGRVPLTDTQYF
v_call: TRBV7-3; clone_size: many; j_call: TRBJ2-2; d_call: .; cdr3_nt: TGTGCCAGCAGCTCGACAGCCGACGGGGAGCTGTTTTTT; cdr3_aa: CASSSTADGELFF
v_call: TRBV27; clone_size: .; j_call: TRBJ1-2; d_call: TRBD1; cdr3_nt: TGTGCCAGCAGTTTGGACGCACAGGGGGTCGGGGGCTACACCTTC; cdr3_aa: CASSLDAQGVGGYTF
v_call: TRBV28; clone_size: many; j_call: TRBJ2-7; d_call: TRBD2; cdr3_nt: TGTGCCAGCAGTTTATCAGGCGGGAGCCCCCAGGGGCAGTACTTC; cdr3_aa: CASSLSGGSPQGQYF
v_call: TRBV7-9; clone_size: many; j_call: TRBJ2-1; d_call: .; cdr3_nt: TGTGCCAGCAGCTTTCCGAAAAACGGGGCCCCAACCTACAATGAGCAGTTCTTC; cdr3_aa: CASSFPKNGAPTYNEQFF
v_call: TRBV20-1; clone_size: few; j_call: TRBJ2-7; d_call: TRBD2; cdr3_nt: TGCAGTGCTAAAGGGACTAGCGCTTACGAGCAGTACTTC; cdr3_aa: CSAKGTSAYEQYF